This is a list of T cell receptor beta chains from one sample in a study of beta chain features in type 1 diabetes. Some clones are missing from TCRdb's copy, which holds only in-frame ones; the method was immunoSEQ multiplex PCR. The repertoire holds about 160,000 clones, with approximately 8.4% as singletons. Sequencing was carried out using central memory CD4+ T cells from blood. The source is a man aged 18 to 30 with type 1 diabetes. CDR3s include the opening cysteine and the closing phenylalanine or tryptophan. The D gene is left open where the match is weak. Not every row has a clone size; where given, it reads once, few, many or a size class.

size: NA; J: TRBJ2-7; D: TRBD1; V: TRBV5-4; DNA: TGTGCCAGCAGCCCTGGACAGGGGTACTACGAGCAGTACTTC; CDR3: CASSPGQGYYEQYF
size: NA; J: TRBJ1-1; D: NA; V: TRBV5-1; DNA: TGCGCCAGCGCCTCGACAGGACACACCATTGAAGCTTTCTTT; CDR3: CASASTGHTIEAFF
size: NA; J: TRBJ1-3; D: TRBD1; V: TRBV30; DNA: TGTGCCTGGAGTCTTGCAGGGGGATCATCTGGAAACACCATATATTTT; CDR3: CAWSLAGGSSGNTIYF
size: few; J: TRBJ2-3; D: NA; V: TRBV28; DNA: TGTGCCAGCAGTACAAATAAACTAGCCACAGATACGCAGTATTTT; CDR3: CASSTNKLATDTQYF
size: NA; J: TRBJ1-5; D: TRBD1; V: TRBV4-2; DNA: TGTGCCAGCAGCCAAAGATTGGGACAGGATATCAATCAGCCCCAGCATTTT; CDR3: CASSQRLGQDINQPQHF
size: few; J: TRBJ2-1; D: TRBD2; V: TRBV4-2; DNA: TGTGCCAGCAGCCCCCCGACTAGCGGGAGGCGTAATGAGCAGTTCTTC; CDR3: CASSPPTSGRRNEQFF
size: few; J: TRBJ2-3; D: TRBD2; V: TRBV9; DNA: TGTGCCAGCAGCGCCCATAGCGGGGGGACAGATACGCAGTATTTT; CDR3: CASSAHSGGTDTQYF
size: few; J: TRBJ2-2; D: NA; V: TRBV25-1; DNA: TGTGCCAGCAGTGAAGTCCGAGACACCGGGGAGCTGTTTTTT; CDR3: CASSEVRDTGELFF
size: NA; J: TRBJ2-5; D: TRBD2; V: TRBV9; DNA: TGTGCCAGCAGCAGCCATCAGGCGGGAGCCACTCGCGTGGAGACCCAGTACTTC; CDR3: CASSSHQAGATRVETQYF
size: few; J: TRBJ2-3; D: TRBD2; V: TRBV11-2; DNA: TGTGCCAGCAGGGGCGGGGGGTTCACAGATACGCAGTATTTT; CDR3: CASRGGGFTDTQYF
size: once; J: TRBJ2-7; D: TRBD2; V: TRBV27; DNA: TGTGCCAGCAGTCCCCGTGGGGGGGGAGGGACCTACGAGCAGTACTTC; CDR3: CASSPRGGGGTYEQYF
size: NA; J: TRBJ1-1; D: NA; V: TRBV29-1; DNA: TGCAGCGTCGTACCGGGACACGTCAACACTGAAGCTTTCTTT; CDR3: CSVVPGHVNTEAFF
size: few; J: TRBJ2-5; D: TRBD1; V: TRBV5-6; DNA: TGTGCCAGCAGCTTGGTCCAGGGGGCCCCAGAGACCCAGTACTTC; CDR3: CASSLVQGAPETQYF
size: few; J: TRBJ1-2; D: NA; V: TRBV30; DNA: TGTGCCTGGAGTCGAGACTTGTACGGGGGCTACACCTTC; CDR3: CAWSRDLYGGYTF
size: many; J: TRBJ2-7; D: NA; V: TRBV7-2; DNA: TGTGCCAGCAGCTTAGACCCTGCTACCTCCTACGAGCAGTACTTC; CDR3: CASSLDPATSYEQYF
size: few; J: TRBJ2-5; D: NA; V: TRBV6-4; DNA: TGTGCCAGCATGGGAGGCAGGGACCAAGAGACCCAGTACTTC; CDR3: CASMGGRDQETQYF
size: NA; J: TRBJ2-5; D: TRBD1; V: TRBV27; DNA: TGTGCCAGTCTCAAGGGGATGGGACAGGTACAAGAGACCCAGTACTTC; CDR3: CASLKGMGQVQETQYF
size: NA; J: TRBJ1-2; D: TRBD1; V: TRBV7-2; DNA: TGTGCCAGCAGCTCGCCGGGACAGGGGGCGGATGGCTACACCTTC; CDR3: CASSSPGQGADGYTF
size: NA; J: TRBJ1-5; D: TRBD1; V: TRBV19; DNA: TGTGCCAGTAGTATAGGAGGGACAGGGAGGCAGCCCCAGCATTTT; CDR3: CASSIGGTGRQPQHF
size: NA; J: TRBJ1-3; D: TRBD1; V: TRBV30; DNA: TGTGCCTGGAGTGCGGGACAGAGTACTGGAAACACCATATATTTT; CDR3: CAWSAGQSTGNTIYF
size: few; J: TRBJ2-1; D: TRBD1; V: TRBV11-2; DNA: TGTGCCAGCAGCGGGGCAGGGGGTGTGGTGAATGAGCAGTTCTTC; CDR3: CASSGAGGVVNEQFF
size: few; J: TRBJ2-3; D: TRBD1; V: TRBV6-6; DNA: TGTGCCAGCAGTTTGACAGGGCCAGATACGCAGTATTTT; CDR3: CASSLTGPDTQYF
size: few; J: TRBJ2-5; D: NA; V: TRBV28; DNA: TGTGCCAGCAGTCCTTGGGGACTTCGGGAGACCCAGTACTTC; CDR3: CASSPWGLRETQYF